This T cell receptor (beta chain) was identified during a study of T cell responses to AZD1222 COVID-19 vaccine. Germline V gives CDR1 MNHEY, CDR2 SMNVEV (reference sequence). Trimming took off 4 bases at V and 4 bases at J, with 13 bases between the two ends. The CDR3 consists of 14 residues. Here immunoSEQ multiplex PCR was the method, and the copy in TCRdb shows in-frame clones only, minus some. The profile shows about 120,000 clones, approximately 90% of them singletons. The TCR comes from an adult who received the AZD1222 COVID-19 vaccine. The sample was peripheral blood, taken 28 days after the second AZD1222 dose. The chain uses TRBV27 and TRBJ2-5; D possibly matches TRBD1 or TRBD2 (6 bases each). CDR3 DNA sequence: TGTGCCAGCAGTTGGGCTCGGGGGCGAGAGACCCAGTACTTC. This gives the protein CASSWARGRETQYF.